Below, 21 T cell receptor beta chains from the same sample are listed, as sequenced in a study of blood T cell repertoires in COVID-19. Clones were sequenced by immunoSEQ multiplex PCR, and TCRdb holds only the in-frame ones, with some missing. The table lists some 50,000 clones, around 81% of them singletons. Sample: peripheral blood. These receptors were obtained from a human donor in a cohort sampled during active COVID-19.

The CDR3 DNA sequence: TGTGCCAGCAGCTTTGGTCTCCTAGATCCGGGGGCTTTCTTT. Its protein product is CASSFGLLDPGAFF. The chain has TRBV11-2 and TRBJ1-1; D gene uncertain. V lost 3 bases to trimming and J lost 11 bases, with 19 bases between them. The CDR3 runs to 14 residues. Germline V gene data show CDR1 as SGHAT and CDR2 as FQNNGV. Full variable domain (outside the CDR3, taken from reference TRBV11-2 and TRBJ1-1): EAGVAQSPRYKIIEKRQSVAFWCNPISGHATLYWYQQILGQGPKLLIQFQNNGVVDDSQLPKDRFSAERLKGVDSTLKIQPAKLEDSAVYLCASSFGLLDPGAFFGQGTRLTVV.

The V gene is TRBV14, the J gene TRBJ2-5, with 10 bases aligning to TRBD2. The CDR3 contains 13 residues. V shed 4 bases, J shed 5 bases, and the junction held 1 base outside the gene matches. In germline, CDR1 is SGHDN, CDR2 FVKESK. The CDR3 DNA reads as TGTGCCAGCAGCCCTAGCGGGAGTGAGACCCAGTACTTC. This translates into CASSPSGSETQYF.

This chain links TRBV9 with TRBJ2-7, with TRBD1 as a possible D gene (6 bases). CDR1 SGDLS and CDR2 YYNGEE come from the germline V gene. The CDR3 is 14 amino acids. Trimming stripped 0 bases from V and 5 bases from J, with 12 bases between. CDR3 sequence reads: CASSVDQGHNEQYF. The CDR3 DNA follows: TGTGCCAGCAGCGTAGATCAGGGGCACAACGAGCAGTACTTC. The variable domain in full, with the rest retrieved from reference TRBV9 and TRBJ2-7, is DSGVTQTPKHLITATGQRVTLRCSPRSGDLSVYWYQQSLDQGLQFLIQYYNGEERAKGNILERFSAQQFPDLHSELNLSSLELGDSALYFCASSVDQGHNEQYFGPGTRLTVT.

The rearrangement joins TRBV4-1 to TRBJ2-7; perhaps TRBD1 as D (5 bases). Germline values: CDR1 MGHRA, CDR2 YSYEKL. This CDR3 has 14 amino acids. The V gene lost 1 base and the J gene lost 7 bases, with 14 bases spanning the gap. The CDR3 DNA reads TGCGCCAGCAGCCAAGGGACAAGACTTGGGGAGCAGTACTTC. Translated: CASSQGTRLGEQYF.

The V gene is TRBV5-6, the J gene TRBJ1-2; D possibly corresponds to TRBD1 (5 bases). This CDR3 comprises 16 residues. From germline, CDR1 is SGHDT and CDR2 YYEEEE. Trimming removed 2 bases from V and 4 bases from J, with 18 bases in between. In DNA, the CDR3 is TGTGCCAGCAGCTTTATCGGAAAGGGGTTGAGCTATGGCTACACCTTC. This gives the protein CASSFIGKGLSYGYTF.

This chain links TRBV5-1 with TRBJ2-5; TRBD2 is a possible D gene (7 bases). The V gene's germline CDR1 is SGHRS and CDR2 YFSETQ. The CDR3 runs 16 residues. V shed 4 bases and J shed 4 bases, with 20 bases lying between them. The CDR3 sequence is CASSPRAGHVLETQYF. CDR3 nucleotide sequence: TGCGCCAGCAGCCCAAGAGCGGGACACGTCCTAGAGACCCAGTACTTC. Looking up the rest from reference TRBV5-1 and TRBJ2-5 gives the full variable domain: KAGVTQTPRYLIKTRGQQVTLSCSPISGHRSVSWYQQTPGQGLQFLFEYFSETQRNKGNFPGRFSGRQFSNSRSEMNVSTLELGDSALYLCASSPRAGHVLETQYFGPGTRLLVL.

This chain joins TRBV28 and TRBJ1-2, with no clear D. CDR3 size: 12 residues. The germline gives CDR1 MDHEN, CDR2 SYDVKM. V lost 9 bases and J lost 0, with 8 bases in between. CDR3 DNA: TGTGCCAGTCGGAGACCTAACTATGGCTACACCTTC. It yields the protein CASRRPNYGYTF.

The rearrangement joins TRBV6-5 to TRBJ2-7; possibly TRBD1 for D (5 bases). Germline loops: CDR1 MNHEY, CDR2 SVGAGI. This CDR3 contains 14 residues. V lost 6 bases and J lost 3, with 15 bases in between. The CDR3 spells CASSILTGNYEQYF. In DNA, the CDR3 is TGTGCCAGCAGCATATTAACAGGAAACTACGAGCAGTACTTC.

The V and J genes are TRBV19 and TRBJ2-7, with 11 nucleotides matching TRBD2. There are 16 residues in the CDR3. V dropped 5 bases and J dropped 3; count of bases not matched to a gene: 9. Germline lookup yields CDR1 LNHDA and CDR2 SQIVND (reference sequence). This CDR3 is CASSPRLAGPYYEQYF. The CDR3 nucleotides read TGTGCCAGTAGTCCCCGACTAGCGGGGCCCTACTACGAGCAGTACTTC.

The genes are TRBV24-1 and TRBJ2-7, with D possibly TRBD1 on 6 matching bases. CDR3 length equals 13 residues. V was cut by 9 bases and J by 3 bases, with 14 bases left in between. Germline CDR1 and CDR2: KGHDR and SFDVKD. CDR3 sequence (DNA): TGTGCCACCGGTGGACAGACTTACTACGAGCAGTACTTC. Its protein product is CATGGQTYYEQYF.

This chain links TRBV7-8 with TRBJ1-5, with 8 bases aligning to TRBD1. The CDR3 extends over 16 amino acids. Germline V gene sequence: CDR1 SGHVS, CDR2 FQNEAQ. The V and J ends lost 4 bases and 3 bases, in that order; junction bases with no gene match: 8. CDR3 in amino acids: CASSSGQVRANQPQHF. CDR3 bases: TGTGCCAGCAGCTCGGGACAGGTGAGGGCCAATCAGCCCCAGCATTTT.

The chain couples TRBV6-5 to TRBJ1-3; D is undetermined. Trimming removed 0 bases from V and 4 bases from J, with 7 bases in between. Germline values: CDR1 MNHEY, CDR2 SVGAGI. The CDR3 is made up of 14 amino acids. The CDR3 DNA reads TGTGCCAGCAGTTACTCTAGACTCGGAAACACCATATATTTT. This sequence encodes CASSYSRLGNTIYF.

The chain couples TRBV7-9 to TRBJ2-7; TRBD1 aligns across 10 bases. This CDR3 contains 17 residues. CDR1 is SEHNR and CDR2 is FQNEAQ in the germline V gene (reference sequence). V shed 5 bases and J 3 bases; nucleotides not matched to a gene: 13. CDR3 amino acids: CASSQFGHGTGDYEQYF. The CDR3 DNA follows: TGTGCCAGCAGCCAATTCGGGCACGGGACAGGGGACTACGAGCAGTACTTC.

The chain combines TRBV7-9 with TRBJ2-7; 8 bases align to TRBD1. The CDR3 runs to 16 residues. After removal of 3 bases from V and 5 bases from J, the junction contained 12 bases not matched to a gene. Germline loops: CDR1 SEHNR, CDR2 FQNEAQ (reference sequence). CDR3 in DNA: TGTGCCAGCAGCTTTCTTGGACCAGGGGGCCAGGACGAGCAGTACTTC. It translates to CASSFLGPGGQDEQYF.

This clone was observed a few times. The V and J genes are TRBV6-1 and TRBJ2-7; TRBD1 agrees at 7 bases. V was clipped by 0 bases and J by 2 bases; unmatched bases: 4. The CDR3 runs to 15 residues. Germline loops: CDR1 MNHNS, CDR2 SASEGT. Here the CDR3 DNA reads TGTGCCAGCAGTGAAGCGCTGGGACAGACCTACGAGCAGTACTTC. It specifies CASSEALGQTYEQYF.

The chain has TRBV14 and TRBJ2-7; no reliable D call. This CDR3 is built from 13 residues. Between the trimmed V and J ends, which lost 5 bases and 7 bases, there was a span of 15 bases. Germline-derived CDR1 and CDR2 are SGHDN and FVKESK. CDR3 loop: CASSENLMVEQYF. The DNA for the CDR3 is TGTGCCAGCAGCGAGAACCTTATGGTGGAGCAGTACTTC.

The chain couples TRBV11-2 to TRBJ2-7; maybe TRBD2 (5 bases). Trimming stripped 5 bases from V and 0 bases from J, with 11 bases between. This CDR3 is 14 amino acids long. Germline-derived CDR1 and CDR2 are SGHAT and FQNNGV. CDR3 loop: CASSPLGISYEQYF. The CDR3, as DNA: TGTGCCAGCAGCCCCCTCGGGATCTCCTACGAGCAGTACTTC. Variable domain in full (rest from reference TRBV11-2 and TRBJ2-7): EAGVAQSPRYKIIEKRQSVAFWCNPISGHATLYWYQQILGQGPKLLIQFQNNGVVDDSQLPKDRFSAERLKGVDSTLKIQPAKLEDSAVYLCASSPLGISYEQYFGPGTRLTVT.

V gene TRBV10-2 combines with J gene TRBJ1-2; possible D gene TRBD1, 5 bases. V was shortened by 8 bases and J by 2 bases, with 9 bases between the two germline ends. Germline-derived CDR1 and CDR2 are WSHSY and SAAADI. The CDR3 has 12 amino acids. Here the CDR3 DNA reads TGCGCCAGCGGGGAGGGGAACTATGGCTACACCTTC. This codes for CASGEGNYGYTF.

V gene TRBV12-5 combines with J gene TRBJ1-1; D uncertain. The V gene lost 7 bases and the J gene lost 0 bases, with 12 bases spanning the gap. The germline V gene has CDR1 LGHNT and CDR2 FRNRAP. The CDR3 covers 14 residues. As DNA, the CDR3 is TGTGCTAGTGATGGCGGCGGATTGAACACTGAAGCTTTCTTT. Translation gives CASDGGGLNTEAFF.

The chain joins TRBV9 to TRBJ1-2; maybe TRBD1 (6 bases). Germline CDR1 reads SGDLS; CDR2 reads YYNGEE. V shed 3 bases and J shed 4 bases, with 7 bases lying between them. This CDR3 contains 12 residues. CDR3 residues: CASSAQGYGYTF. The CDR3 DNA reads as TGTGCCAGCAGCGCACAGGGCTATGGCTACACCTTC.

The chain links TRBV18 to TRBJ2-7; TRBD1 matches at 7 bases. The CDR3 totals 14 residues. The ends lost 7 bases at V and 1 base at J; junction bases unmatched: 7. The germline V gene has CDR1 KGHSH and CDR2 LQKENI. CDR3 residues: CASCLGQASYEQYF. CDR3 in DNA: TGTGCCAGCTGCCTCGGACAGGCTTCCTACGAGCAGTACTTC.